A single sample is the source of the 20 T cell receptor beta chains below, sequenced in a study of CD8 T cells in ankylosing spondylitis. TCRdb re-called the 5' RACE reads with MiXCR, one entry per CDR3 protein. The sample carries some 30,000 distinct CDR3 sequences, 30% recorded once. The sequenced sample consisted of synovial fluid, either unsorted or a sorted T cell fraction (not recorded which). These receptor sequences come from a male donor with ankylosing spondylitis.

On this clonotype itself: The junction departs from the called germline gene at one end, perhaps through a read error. CDR3 in amino acids: CTSSLAGGVSYNEQFF. The CDR3 DNA follows: TGTACCAGCAGCTTAGCAGGGGGCGTATCCTACAATGAGCAGTTCTTC. The V and J genes are TRBV11-2 and TRBJ2-1; 8 bases align to TRBD1. CDR1 and CDR2 from the germline V gene are SGHAT and FQNNGV. The CDR3 has 16 residues.

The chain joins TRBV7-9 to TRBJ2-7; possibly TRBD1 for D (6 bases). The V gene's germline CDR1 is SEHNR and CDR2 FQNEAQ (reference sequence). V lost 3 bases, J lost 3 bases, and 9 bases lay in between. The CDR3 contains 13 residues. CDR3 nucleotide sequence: TGTGCCAGCAGCTTCCGGGACATCTACGAGCAGTACTTC. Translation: CASSFRDIYEQYF.

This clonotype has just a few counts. This CDR3 is CASRTGVPYEQYV. CDR3 sequence (DNA): TGTGCCAGCAGAACGGGAGTCCCCTACGAGCAGTACGTC. This rearrangement joins TRBV2 to TRBJ2-7; D possibly corresponds to TRBD2 (6 bases). The CDR3 runs to 13 residues. Trimming cost V 6 bases and J 2 bases, with 11 bases left between them. CDR1 and CDR2 from the germline V gene are SNHLY and FYNNEI.

The DNA for the CDR3 is TGTGCCAGTACCCCATGGGGCAGCTACGAGCAGTACTTC. This translates into CASTPWGSYEQYF. V gene TRBV19 combines with J gene TRBJ2-7, with D possibly TRBD1 on 5 matching bases. Looked up from germline, CDR1 is LNHDA and CDR2 is SQIVND (reference sequence). CDR3 length: 13 amino acids. The V end lost 7 bases, the J end lost 3 bases, and 13 bases lay between the germline ends.

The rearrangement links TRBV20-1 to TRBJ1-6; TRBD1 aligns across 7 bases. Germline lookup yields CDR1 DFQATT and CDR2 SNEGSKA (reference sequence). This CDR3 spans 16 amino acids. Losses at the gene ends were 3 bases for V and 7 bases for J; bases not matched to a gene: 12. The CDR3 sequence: CSASGTGTAWNSPLHF. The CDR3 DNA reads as TGCAGTGCTAGCGGCACCGGGACAGCTTGGAATTCACCCCTCCACTTT.

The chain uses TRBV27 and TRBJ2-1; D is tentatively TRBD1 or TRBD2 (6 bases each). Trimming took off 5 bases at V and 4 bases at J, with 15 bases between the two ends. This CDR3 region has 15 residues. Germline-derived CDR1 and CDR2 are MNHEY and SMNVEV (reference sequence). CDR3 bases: TGTGCCAGCAGTGCCGCCGGGGGCTCGTACAATGAGCAGTTCTTC. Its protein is CASSAAGGSYNEQFF.

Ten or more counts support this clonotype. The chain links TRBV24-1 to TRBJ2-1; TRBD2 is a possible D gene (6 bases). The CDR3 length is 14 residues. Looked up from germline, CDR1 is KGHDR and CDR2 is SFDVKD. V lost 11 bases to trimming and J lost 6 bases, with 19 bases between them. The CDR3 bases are TGTGCCATCGCCTCCCCACGGGACTCCAATGAGCAGTTCTTC. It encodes CAIASPRDSNEQFF.

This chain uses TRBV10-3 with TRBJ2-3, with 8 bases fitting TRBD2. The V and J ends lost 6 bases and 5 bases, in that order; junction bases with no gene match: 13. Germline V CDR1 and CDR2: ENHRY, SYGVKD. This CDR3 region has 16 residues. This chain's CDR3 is CAISPGGGGSGDTQYF. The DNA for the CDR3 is TGTGCCATCAGCCCCGGGGGGGGCGGGAGTGGAGATACGCAGTATTTT.

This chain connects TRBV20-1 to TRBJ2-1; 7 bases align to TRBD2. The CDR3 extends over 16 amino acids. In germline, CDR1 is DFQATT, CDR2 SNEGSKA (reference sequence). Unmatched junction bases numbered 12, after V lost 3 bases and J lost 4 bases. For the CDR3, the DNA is TGCAGTGCTAGGGTCCCCGGGCTAGCGGAGTACAATGAGCAGTTCTTC. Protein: CSARVPGLAEYNEQFF.

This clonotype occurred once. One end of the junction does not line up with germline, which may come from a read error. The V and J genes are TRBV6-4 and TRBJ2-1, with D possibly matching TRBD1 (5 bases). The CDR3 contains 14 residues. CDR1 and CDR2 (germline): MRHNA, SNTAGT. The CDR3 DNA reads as TGTGCCAGCAGAGACTCGCCATCAGGGAATGAGCAGTTCTTC. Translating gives CASRDSPSGNEQFF.

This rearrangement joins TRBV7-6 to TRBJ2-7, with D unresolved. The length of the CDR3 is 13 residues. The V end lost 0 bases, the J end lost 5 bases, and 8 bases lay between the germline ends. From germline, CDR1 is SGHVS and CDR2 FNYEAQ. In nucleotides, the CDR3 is TGTGCCAGCAGCTTAGCGTCCCTAAACGAGCAGTACTTC. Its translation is CASSLASLNEQYF. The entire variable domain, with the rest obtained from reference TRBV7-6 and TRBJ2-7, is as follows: GAGVSQSPRYKVTKRGQDVALRCDPISGHVSLYWYRQALGQGPEFLTYFNYEAQQDKSGLPNDRFSAERPEGSISTLTIQRTEQRDSAMYRCASSLASLNEQYFGPGTRLTVT.

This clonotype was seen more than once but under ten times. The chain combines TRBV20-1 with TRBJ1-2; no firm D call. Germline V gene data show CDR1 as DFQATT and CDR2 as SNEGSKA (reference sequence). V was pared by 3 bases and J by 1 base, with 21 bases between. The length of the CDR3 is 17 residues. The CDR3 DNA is TGCAGTGCTAGTATTATCGAGACGAAACTTAATAACTATGGCTACACCTTC. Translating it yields CSASIIETKLNNYGYTF.

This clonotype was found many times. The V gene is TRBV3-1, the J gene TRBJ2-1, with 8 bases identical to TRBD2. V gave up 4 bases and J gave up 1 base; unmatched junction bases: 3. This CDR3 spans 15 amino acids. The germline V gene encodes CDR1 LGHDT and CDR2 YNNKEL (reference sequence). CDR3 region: CASSPGTRSYNEQFF. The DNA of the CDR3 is TGTGCCAGCAGCCCCGGGACTAGGTCCTACAATGAGCAGTTCTTC.

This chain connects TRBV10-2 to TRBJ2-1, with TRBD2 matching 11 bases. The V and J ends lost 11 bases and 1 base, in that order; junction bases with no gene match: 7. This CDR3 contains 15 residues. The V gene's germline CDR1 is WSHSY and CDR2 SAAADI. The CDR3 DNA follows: TGCGCCGTCTCCACTAGCGGGGGTTCCTACAATGAGCAGTTCTTC. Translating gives CAVSTSGGSYNEQFF.

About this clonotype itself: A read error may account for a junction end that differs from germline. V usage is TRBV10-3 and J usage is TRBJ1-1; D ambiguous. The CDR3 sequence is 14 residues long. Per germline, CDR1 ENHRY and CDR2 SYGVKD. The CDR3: CVISESSGVTEAFF. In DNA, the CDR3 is TGTGTCATCAGTGAGTCGAGTGGGGTCACTGAAGCTTTCTTT.

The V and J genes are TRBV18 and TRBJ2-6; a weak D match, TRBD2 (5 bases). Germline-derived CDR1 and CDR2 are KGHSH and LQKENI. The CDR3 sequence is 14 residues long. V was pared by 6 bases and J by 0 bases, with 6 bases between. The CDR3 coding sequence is TGTGCCAGCTCCACTAGCTCTGGGGCCAACGTCCTGACTTTC. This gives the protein CASSTSSGANVLTF. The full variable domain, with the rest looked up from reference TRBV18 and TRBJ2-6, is NAGVMQNPRHLVRRRGQEARLRCSPMKGHSHVYWYRQLPEEGLKFMVYLQKENIIDESGMPKERFSAEFPKEGPSILRIQQVVRGDSAAYFCASSTSSGANVLTFGAGSRLTVL.

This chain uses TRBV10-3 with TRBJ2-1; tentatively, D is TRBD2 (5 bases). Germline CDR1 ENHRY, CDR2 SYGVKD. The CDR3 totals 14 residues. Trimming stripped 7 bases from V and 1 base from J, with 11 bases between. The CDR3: CAIIDGKSYNEQFF. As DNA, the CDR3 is TGTGCCATCATCGACGGGAAGTCCTACAATGAGCAGTTCTTC.

CDR3 amino acids: CASSEAHNSYNEQFF. The CDR3 nucleotides read TGTGCCAGCAGTGAAGCCCACAACTCCTACAATGAGCAGTTCTTC. The chain uses TRBV6-1 and TRBJ2-1, with unresolved D. Trimming removed 0 bases from V and 0 bases from J, with 6 bases in between. This CDR3 comprises 15 residues. CDR1 MNHNS and CDR2 SASEGT come from the germline V gene.

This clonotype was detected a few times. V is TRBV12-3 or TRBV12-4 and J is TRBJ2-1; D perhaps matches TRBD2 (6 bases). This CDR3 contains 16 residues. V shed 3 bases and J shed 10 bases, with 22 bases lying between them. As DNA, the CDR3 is TGTGCCAGCAGTTTTGGGGGGAGACTAGAGTTCGGGGAGCAGTTCTTC. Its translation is CASSFGGRLEFGEQFF.

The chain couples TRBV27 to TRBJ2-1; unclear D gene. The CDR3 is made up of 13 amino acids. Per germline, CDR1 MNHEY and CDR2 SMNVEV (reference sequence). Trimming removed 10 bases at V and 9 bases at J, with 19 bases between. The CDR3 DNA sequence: TGTGCCAACTCTACCGCCTATAGCAGTGAGCAGTTCTTC. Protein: CANSTAYSSEQFF.